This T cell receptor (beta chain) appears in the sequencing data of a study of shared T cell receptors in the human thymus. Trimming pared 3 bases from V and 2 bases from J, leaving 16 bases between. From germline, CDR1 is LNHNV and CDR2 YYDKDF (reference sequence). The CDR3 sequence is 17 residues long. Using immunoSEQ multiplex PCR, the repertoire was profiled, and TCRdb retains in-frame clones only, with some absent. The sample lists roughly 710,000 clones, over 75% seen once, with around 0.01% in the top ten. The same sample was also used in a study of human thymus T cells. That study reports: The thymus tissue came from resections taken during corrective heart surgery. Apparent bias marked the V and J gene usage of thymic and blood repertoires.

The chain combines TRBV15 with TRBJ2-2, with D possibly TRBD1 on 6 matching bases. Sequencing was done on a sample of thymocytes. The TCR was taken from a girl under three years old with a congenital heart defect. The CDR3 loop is CATSRRQAVQNTGELFF. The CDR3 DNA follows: TGTGCCACCAGCAGGCGACAGGCTGTACAAAACACCGGGGAGCTGTTTTTT.